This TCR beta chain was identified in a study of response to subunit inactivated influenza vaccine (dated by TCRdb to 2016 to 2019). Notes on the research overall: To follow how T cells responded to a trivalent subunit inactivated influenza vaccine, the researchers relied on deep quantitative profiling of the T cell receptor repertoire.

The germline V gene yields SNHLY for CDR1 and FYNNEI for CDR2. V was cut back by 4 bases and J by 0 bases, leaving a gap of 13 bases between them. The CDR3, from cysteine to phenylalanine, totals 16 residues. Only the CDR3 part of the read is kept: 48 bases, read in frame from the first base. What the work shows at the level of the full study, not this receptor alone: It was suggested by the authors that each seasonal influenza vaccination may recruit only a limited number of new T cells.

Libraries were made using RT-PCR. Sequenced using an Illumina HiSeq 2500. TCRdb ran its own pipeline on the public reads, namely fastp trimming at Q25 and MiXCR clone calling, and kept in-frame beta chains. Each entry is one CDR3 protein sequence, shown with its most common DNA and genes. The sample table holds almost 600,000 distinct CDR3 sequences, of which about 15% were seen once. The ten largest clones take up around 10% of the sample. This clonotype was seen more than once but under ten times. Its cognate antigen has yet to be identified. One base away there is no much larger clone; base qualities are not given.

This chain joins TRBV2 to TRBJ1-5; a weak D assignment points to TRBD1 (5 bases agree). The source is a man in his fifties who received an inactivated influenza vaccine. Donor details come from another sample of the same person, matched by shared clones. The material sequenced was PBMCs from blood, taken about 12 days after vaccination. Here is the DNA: TGTGCCAGCAGTGTGGGTAGGGGCGTTAGCAATCAGCCCCAGCATTTT. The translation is CASSVGRGVSNQPQHF.